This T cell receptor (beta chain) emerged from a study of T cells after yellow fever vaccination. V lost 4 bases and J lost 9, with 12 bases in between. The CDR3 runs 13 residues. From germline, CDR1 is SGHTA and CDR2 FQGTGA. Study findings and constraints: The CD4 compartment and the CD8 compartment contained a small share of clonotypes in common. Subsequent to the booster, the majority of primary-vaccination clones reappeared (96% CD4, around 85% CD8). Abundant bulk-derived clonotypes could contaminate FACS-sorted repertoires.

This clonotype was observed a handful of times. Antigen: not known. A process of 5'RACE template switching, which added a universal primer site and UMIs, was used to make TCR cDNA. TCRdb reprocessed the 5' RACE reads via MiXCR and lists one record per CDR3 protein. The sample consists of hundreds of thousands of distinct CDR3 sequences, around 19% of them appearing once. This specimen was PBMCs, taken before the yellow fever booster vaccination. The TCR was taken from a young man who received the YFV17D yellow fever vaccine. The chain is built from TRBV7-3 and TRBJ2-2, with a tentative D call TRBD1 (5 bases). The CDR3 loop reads CASSSMWGRELFF. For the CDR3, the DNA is TGTGCCAGCAGCTCTATGTGGGGCCGGGAGCTGTTTTTT.